This is a list of T cell receptor beta chains from one sample in a study of CD8 T cells in ankylosing spondylitis. TCRdb ran MiXCR on the 5' RACE reads and lists one entry per CDR3 protein. The table lists hundreds of thousands of distinct CDR3 sequences, roughly 26% of them singletons. Sample: blood, either unsorted or a sorted T cell fraction (not recorded which). These receptors all stem from a male donor with ankylosing spondylitis. Each CDR3 is given with its conserved first and last residue. The D gene is left open where the match is weak. Where a row states a size, it is once, few, many or the class of an expanded clone; other rows omit it.

D gene,V gene,clone size,CDR3 protein
-,TRBV7-2,few,CASSFRVGGVEAFF
TRBD1,TRBV20-1,-,CSARQTGDTF
-,TRBV2,-,CASSVAPNYGYTF
-,TRBV24-1,-,CATSDQTGRGYTF
-,TRBV20-1,few,CSAAGLYYNEQFF
-,TRBV3-1,-,CASSQMGILTEAFF
TRBD2,TRBV7-8,many,CASSITGLASNEQFF
-,TRBV14,few,CASSQGGPNQPQHF
TRBD1,TRBV29-1,many,CSVGQGKDTQYF
-,TRBV20-1,-,CSARGEQFF
TRBD2,TRBV7-9,-,CARLAGETGELFF
-,TRBV7-2,few,CASSFGSGANYGYTF
TRBD2,TRBV10-3,-,CAISNGTSGYNEQFF
-,TRBV12-3/TRBV12-4,-,CASSPRQAYNEQFF
-,TRBV7-2,-,CASSLASRTTEAFF
-,TRBV7-9,few,CASSLGGAPWGYTF
-,TRBV11-1,few,CASSFGVLETQYF
TRBD1,TRBV5-1,-,CASSWGQTGDTEAFF
TRBD2,TRBV7-6,-,CASSQTSGRGELFF
-,TRBV6-1,few,CASRMGLGTNEKLFF
TRBD1,TRBV30,few,CAWRRQGADGYTF
-,TRBV29-1,-,CSVEFGQDTQYF